A single sample is the source of the 28 T cell receptor beta chains below, sequenced in a study of blood T cell repertoires in COVID-19 (TCRdb year 2020). The library was prepared using the immunoSEQ multiplex PCR assay. This immuneACCESS table, as held by TCRdb, lists in-frame sequences with V and J called but not all clones. Of the missing ones, under half trace to an unresolved V gene in checked studies; the others have no known cause. Within this sample are 78,000 or so clones, with around nine tenths of them counted one time only. The leading ten clones occupy 4.9% of the sample. What was sequenced was peripheral blood. The source of these receptors is a man aged 45-65 years with active or convalescent COVID-19.

The chain combines TRBV24-1 with TRBJ2-2, with 9 bases lining up with TRBD1. The germline CDR1 and CDR2 sequences are KGHDR and SFDVKD. The junction had 5 bases not matched to a gene; V was cut back by 1 base and J by 9 bases. CDR3 length: 15 residues. CDR3 sequence (DNA): TGTGCCACCAGTGATTTTACCGGGACAGGGTGGGAGCTGTTTTTT. Translating it yields CATSDFTGTGWELFF.

The chain is built from TRBV11-3 and TRBJ2-3; the match to TRBD2 covers 13 bases. The junction had 5 bases not matched to a gene; V was cut back by 5 bases and J by 0 bases. CDR3 length equals 17 residues. The germline gives CDR1 SGHNT, CDR2 YENEEA. The CDR3 sequence is CASSLLAGGPSTDTQYF. In nucleotides, the CDR3 is TGTGCCAGCAGCCTACTAGCGGGGGGGCCGAGCACAGATACGCAGTATTTT. The full variable domain, its missing parts supplied by reference TRBV11-3 and TRBJ2-3, is EAGVVQSPRYKIIEKKQPVAFWCNPISGHNTLYWYLQNLGQGPELLIRYENEEAVDDSQLPKDRFSAERLKGVDSTLKIQPAELGDSAVYLCASSLLAGGPSTDTQYFGPGTRLTVL.

V is TRBV27 and J is TRBJ2-1; 7 nucleotides align to TRBD2. The germline CDR1 and CDR2 sequences are MNHEY and SMNVEV (reference sequence). V shed 3 bases and J 3 bases; nucleotides not matched to a gene: 5. This CDR3 is 15 amino acids long. CDR3 region: CASSFDRGSYNEQFF. CDR3 nucleotide sequence: TGTGCCAGCAGTTTTGACCGCGGGAGCTACAATGAGCAGTTCTTC.

The sample holds one count of this clone. The gene calls are TRBV13 and TRBJ2-7; 8 positions agree with TRBD1. Unmatched junction bases numbered 5, after V lost 5 bases and J lost 2 bases. The length of the CDR3 is 14 residues. Germline CDR1 PRHDT, CDR2 FYEKMQ (reference sequence). This CDR3 reads CASSPGDRTYEQYF. The CDR3 region has the DNA TGTGCCAGCAGCCCCGGGGACAGGACCTACGAGCAGTACTTC.

This clone was seen only once. The CDR3 DNA is TGTGCCAGCAGTCCCCACAACGGGGGAGGCACCATATATTTT. This encodes CASSPHNGGGTIYF. The chain employs TRBV27 and TRBJ1-3; D possibly corresponds to TRBD1 (5 bases). The germline V gene encodes CDR1 MNHEY and CDR2 SMNVEV (reference sequence). The CDR3 is made up of 14 amino acids. The germline V and J ends were trimmed by 5 bases and 9 bases, with 17 bases remaining between them.

The chain joins TRBV30 to TRBJ1-2; D possibly corresponds to TRBD1 (6 bases). The CDR3 totals 17 residues. Germline values: CDR1 GTSNPN, CDR2 SVGIG (reference sequence). V lost 1 base and J 7 bases, leaving 25 bases between the germline ends. The CDR3, as DNA: TGTGCCTGGAGTGATGAGGGACACCACTTGGACTCGGTTGGCTACACCTTC. Protein product: CAWSDEGHHLDSVGYTF.

This chain links TRBV6-2 or TRBV6-3 with TRBJ1-4, with D hard to call. The CDR3 contains 14 residues. V was trimmed by 4 bases and J by 7 bases, leaving 13 bases between them. Germline CDR1 is MNHEY and CDR2 is SVGEGT. The CDR3, as DNA: TGTGCCAGCAGTTGGCCCCTCTCGGGTGAAAAACTGTTTTTT. Residues: CASSWPLSGEKLFF.

On this clone itself: Relative to the germline gene, one junction end is altered; a read error may explain this. The chain is built from TRBV25-1 and TRBJ2-7, with 7 bases matching TRBD1. This CDR3 contains 12 residues. Germline V gives CDR1 MGHDK, CDR2 SYGVNS. The CDR3 loop is CASSAPGTATAF. CDR3 DNA sequence: TGTGCCAGCAGTGCCCCCGGGACAGCGACCGCCTTC.

J is TRBJ2-5 and V is TRBV7-9; TRBD2 matches at 7 bases. CDR3 size: 15 residues. The germline gives CDR1 SEHNR, CDR2 FQNEAQ (reference sequence). The junction had 10 bases not matched to a gene; V was cut back by 5 bases and J by 4 bases. CDR3 loop: CASSPRGGGLETQYF. CDR3 sequence (DNA): TGTGCCAGCAGCCCACGGGGCGGGGGACTAGAGACCCAGTACTTC. The whole variable domain, remainder taken from reference TRBV7-9 and TRBJ2-5, is DTGVSQNPRHKITKRGQNVTFRCDPISEHNRLYWYRQTLGQGPEFLTYFQNEAQLEKSRLLSDRFSAERPKGSFSTLEIQRTEQGDSAMYLCASSPRGGGLETQYFGPGTRLLVL.

This chain connects TRBV7-9 to TRBJ1-6; 9 positions agree with TRBD1. The CDR3 extends over 14 amino acids. The germline V gene encodes CDR1 SEHNR and CDR2 FQNEAQ (reference sequence). V shed 5 bases, J shed 9 bases, and the junction held 5 bases outside the gene matches. DNA of the CDR3: TGTGCCAGCAGCCCGGGACAGGGATTTTCACCCCTCCACTTT. Residues: CASSPGQGFSPLHF.

The V call is TRBV24-1, the J call TRBJ2-5; 9 bases fit TRBD1. Germline loops: CDR1 KGHDR, CDR2 SFDVKD. Germline trimming cut 3 bases from V and 5 bases from J; bases unmatched to any gene: 9. CDR3 length: 16 residues. As DNA, the CDR3 is TGTGCCACCAGTGATGGGGGACAGGGAGAATGGGAGACCCAGTACTTC. Translation: CATSDGGQGEWETQYF.

The CDR3 DNA reads as TGTGCCAGCAGTTTATTGGGTAGGGGACAGGGATCGTCGGATGGCTACACCTTC. It codes for CASSLLGRGQGSSDGYTF. The rearrangement joins TRBV27 to TRBJ1-2; 9 bases are a match to TRBD1. The J segment lost 6 bases and the V segment lost 1 base, leaving 15 bases of the junction unmatched. CDR1 is MNHEY and CDR2 is SMNVEV in the germline V gene (reference sequence). The CDR3 totals 18 residues.

The genes are TRBV28 and TRBJ1-5, with 10 bases lining up with TRBD1. The CDR3 length is 16 residues. Germline V lookup: CDR1 MDHEN, CDR2 SYDVKM. Trimming at V came to 0 bases and at J to 6 bases, leaving 5 bases not matched to a gene. The chain's CDR3 is CASSLWGTGAVQPQHF. The DNA of the CDR3 is TGTGCCAGCAGTTTATGGGGGACAGGGGCTGTTCAGCCCCAGCATTTT. Variable domain in full (rest from reference TRBV28 and TRBJ1-5): DVKVTQSSRYLVKRTGEKVFLECVQDMDHENMFWYRQDPGLGLRLIYFSYDVKMKEKGDIPEGYSVSREKKERFSLILESASTNQTSMYLCASSLWGTGAVQPQHFGDGTRLSIL.

The chain combines TRBV3-1 (or the pseudogene TRBV3-2) with TRBJ1-4; D unresolved. This CDR3 comprises 13 residues. V dropped 1 base and J dropped 13 bases, with 13 bases sitting between them. Germline V gene sequence: CDR1 LGHDT, CDR2 YNNKEL (reference sequence). CDR3 amino acids: CASSQGMVAGLFF. In DNA, the CDR3 is TGTGCCAGCAGCCAAGGAATGGTAGCGGGACTGTTTTTT.

The chain joins TRBV19 to TRBJ1-1, with a tentative D call TRBD1 (5 bases). Germline CDR1 is LNHDA and CDR2 is SQIVND (reference sequence). Deletions cut 4 bases from V and 0 bases from J, with 9 bases between. This CDR3 spans 14 amino acids. The CDR3 nucleotides read TGTGCCAGTAGTAGGGGGGGTATGAACACTGAAGCTTTCTTT. It translates to CASSRGGMNTEAFF.

This clone has only a few counts. V is TRBV6-5 and J is TRBJ1-1; D not certain. This CDR3 has 13 residues. V lost 2 bases, J lost 7 bases, and 11 bases lay in between. Germline V CDR1 and CDR2: MNHEY, SVGAGI. For the CDR3, the DNA is TGTGCCAGCAGTTACGGTCGGGGTGGTGAAGCTTTCTTT. Translating gives CASSYGRGGEAFF.

The V gene is TRBV3-1 (or the pseudogene TRBV3-2), the J gene TRBJ2-2; D gene ambiguous. This CDR3 has 16 amino acids. The V end lost 0 bases, the J end lost 7 bases, and 15 bases lay between the germline ends. Germline loops: CDR1 LGHDT, CDR2 YNNKEL (reference sequence). CDR3 bases: TGTGCCAGCAGCCAAGATTGGGCTCCCGGCAACGGGGAGCTGTTTTTT. This translates into CASSQDWAPGNGELFF.

This clone was detected ten times or more. CDR3: CASSLGTYTDTQYF. The CDR3 DNA sequence: TGTGCCAGCAGCCTTGGGACTTACACAGATACGCAGTATTTT. The V and J genes are TRBV7-9 and TRBJ2-3; possibly TRBD2 for D (6 bases). The CDR3 has 14 amino acids. Germline V gives CDR1 SEHNR, CDR2 FQNEAQ (reference sequence). Between the trimmed V and J ends, which lost 5 bases and 2 bases, there was a span of 11 bases.

The genes are TRBV7-8 and TRBJ1-5; no firm D call. The germline V gene encodes CDR1 SGHVS and CDR2 FQNEAQ. This CDR3 is built from 15 residues. Trimming removed 2 bases at V and 1 base at J, with 9 bases between. DNA for the CDR3: TGTGCCAGCAGCTTAAGCTCACAGAGCAATCAGCCCCAGCATTTT. It encodes CASSLSSQSNQPQHF.

J is TRBJ1-2 and V is TRBV5-4; TRBD1 might be the D (5 bases). The CDR3 has 14 residues. Trimming removed 6 bases from V and 6 bases from J, with 18 bases in between. CDR1 and CDR2 from the germline V gene are SGHNT and YYREEE (reference sequence). The CDR3 loop reads CASTPPQGSDGYTF. CDR3 coding DNA: TGTGCCAGCACCCCTCCGCAGGGATCGGATGGCTACACCTTC.

This rearrangement joins TRBV19 to TRBJ2-1; D may be TRBD1 (5 bases). V shed 9 bases and J shed 9 bases, with 18 bases lying between them. Germline CDR1 LNHDA, CDR2 SQIVND (reference sequence). This CDR3 is 13 amino acids long. In DNA, the CDR3 is TGTGCCAGCCGGAAAGCAGGGAAGAGTGAGCAGTTCTTC. Its translation: CASRKAGKSEQFF. The whole variable domain, remainder taken from reference TRBV19 and TRBJ2-1, is DGGITQSPKYLFRKEGQNVTLSCEQNLNHDAMYWYRQDPGQGLRLIYYSQIVNDFQKGDIAEGYSVSREKKESFPLTVTSAQKNPTAFYLCASRKAGKSEQFFGPGTRLTVL.

The chain joins TRBV3-1 (or the pseudogene TRBV3-2) to TRBJ1-4; TRBD1 is a possible D gene (6 bases). This CDR3 contains 15 residues. Between the trimmed V and J ends, which lost 1 base and 0 bases, there was a span of 6 bases. Germline loops: CDR1 LGHDT, CDR2 YNNKEL (reference sequence). The CDR3 DNA is TGTGCCAGCAGCCAAGGGACAGCAACTAATGAAAAACTGTTTTTT. Protein: CASSQGTATNEKLFF.

The rearrangement links TRBV23-1 to TRBJ2-1; D possibly corresponds to TRBD1 (5 bases). TRBV23-1 is an open reading frame, and its role is uncertain. The CDR3 loop spans 14 amino acids. The ends were cut back, 2 bases at V and 9 bases at J, with 14 bases in the middle. CDR3 DNA: TGCGCCAGCAGTCAAAACAGACAGAACAGTGAGCAGTTCTTC. As protein: CASSQNRQNSEQFF.

The chain couples TRBV3-1 (or the pseudogene TRBV3-2) to TRBJ2-5, with a weak D call TRBD1 (5 bases). This CDR3 is 15 amino acids long. V dropped 0 bases and J dropped 3 bases, with 11 bases sitting between them. CDR1 and CDR2 from the germline V gene are LGHDT and YNNKEL (reference sequence). As DNA, the CDR3 is TGTGCCAGCAGCCAAGATCGATTACAGGAAGAGACCCAGTACTTC. As protein: CASSQDRLQEETQYF.

This chain links TRBV5-1 with TRBJ2-5; 9 positions agree with TRBD2. Trimming cost V 3 bases and J 2 bases; bases outside gene matches: 5. There are 15 residues in the CDR3. Germline CDR1 SGHRS, CDR2 YFSETQ. Here the CDR3 DNA reads TGCGCCAGCAGCTGGTCCGGACTAGCGCAAGAGACCCAGTACTTC. Translation: CASSWSGLAQETQYF.

The V and J genes are TRBV5-3 and TRBJ2-7; perhaps TRBD1 as D (5 bases). TRBV5-3 belongs to the ORF category, with a function that is uncertain. Between the trimmed V and J ends, which lost 0 bases and 2 bases, there was a span of 15 bases. The CDR3 length is 16 residues. CDR3 loop: CARSLGLSDKAYEQYV. The CDR3 DNA is TGTGCCAGAAGCTTGGGATTATCGGACAAGGCCTACGAGCAGTACGTC.

The rearrangement joins TRBV30 to TRBJ1-3; 7 nucleotides match TRBD1. CDR1 is GTSNPN, CDR2 SVGIG, per germline (reference sequence). V shed 1 base and J 1 base; nucleotides not matched to a gene: 7. The CDR3 sequence is 16 residues long. CDR3 sequence reads: CAWSARDRVSGNTIYF. In DNA, the CDR3 is TGTGCCTGGAGTGCCCGGGACAGAGTATCTGGAAACACCATATATTTT.

CDR3 nucleotide sequence: TGTGCCAGCAGCTTGGGGCCGGGACAGCTCTCTGGAAACACCATATATTTT. Its protein is CASSLGPGQLSGNTIYF. The rearrangement links TRBV5-5 to TRBJ1-3, with 7 positions matching TRBD1. The CDR3 totals 17 residues. The germline gives CDR1 SGHKS, CDR2 YYEKEE (reference sequence). V gave up 0 bases and J gave up 0 bases; unmatched junction bases: 6.